This T cell receptor (beta chain) was obtained from a study of blood T cell repertoires in COVID-19. CDR1 is DFQATT and CDR2 is SNEGSKA in the germline V gene (reference sequence). This CDR3 is built from 13 residues. V lost 3 bases to trimming and J lost 10 bases; unmatched junction nucleotides: 4. This clone showed up just a few times. Only in-frame clones appear in the TCRdb table, and some are missing; sequencing was by immunoSEQ multiplex PCR. The profile shows roughly 400,000 clones, around 87% of them singletons. Specimen: peripheral blood. The sequence came from a woman aged 60-75 years with COVID-19, enrolled during active disease. The chain employs TRBV20-1 and TRBJ1-6; 9 bases agree with TRBD1. The CDR3, as DNA: TGCAGTGCTAGTCGGACAGGGGAGTCACCCCTCCACTTT. It translates to CSASRTGESPLHF.